These 18 T cell receptor beta chains were all obtained from the same sample, sequenced in a study of CD8 T cells in ankylosing spondylitis. These receptors have no identified antigens. Study conclusions and caveats: Seemingly distinctive of ankylosing spondylitis blood was a TCR beta motif formed by eight highly homologous variants.

One entry per CDR3 protein results from TCRdb running MiXCR on the 5' RACE reads. The sample lists about 540,000 distinct CDR3 sequences; roughly 13% were seen once. Sequenced sample: blood, either unsorted or a sorted T cell fraction (not recorded which). The receptors here all came from a male donor with ankylosing spondylitis.

This clonotype was seen more than once but under ten times. This sequence joins TRBV6-1 and TRBJ1-4, with D unresolved. There are 16 residues in the CDR3. From germline, CDR1 is MNHNS and CDR2 SASEGT. Trimming stripped 3 bases from V and 5 bases from J, with 16 bases between. The DNA for the CDR3 is TGTGCCAGCAGTGATGTGAACAGTCCGGGGAATGAAAAACTGTTTTTT. Translation gives CASSDVNSPGNEKLFF.

The chain recombines TRBV29-1 with TRBJ2-3, with 9 bases matching TRBD1. There are 15 residues in the CDR3. Germline CDR1 reads SQVTM; CDR2 reads ANQGSEA. The junction had 5 bases not matched to a gene; V was cut back by 3 bases and J by 1 base. CDR3 in DNA: TGCAGCGTTGAGGGGGGACAGGGTGGCACAGATACGCAGTATTTT. Translation gives CSVEGGQGGTDTQYF.

In this sample, this clonotype turned up many times. The rearrangement uses TRBV12-3 or TRBV12-4 and TRBJ2-5; either TRBD1 or TRBD2 may fit D (5 bases each). The CDR3 loop spans 16 amino acids. Trimming left V 2 bases short and J 3 bases short, with 16 bases between. DNA of the CDR3: TGTGCCAGCAGTTTATCGGACATAGCGATAGAAGAGACCCAGTACTTC. Translation gives CASSLSDIAIEETQYF.

CDR3 sequence: CASNQEGGTGELFF. The CDR3 DNA is TGCGCCAGCAATCAGGAGGGTGGCACCGGGGAGCTGTTTTTT. The chain uses TRBV5-1 and TRBJ2-2; possible D gene TRBD2, 6 bases. Germline V gene lookup returns CDR1 SGHRS and CDR2 YFSETQ. V was cut by 6 bases and J by 4 bases, with 13 bases left in between. The length of the CDR3 is 14 residues.

The chain is built from TRBV6-2 or TRBV6-3 and TRBJ2-1; possible D gene TRBD2, 5 bases. Deletions cut 3 bases from V and 10 bases from J, with 10 bases between. The CDR3 loop spans 12 amino acids. CDR1 is MNHEY and CDR2 is SVGEGT in the germline V gene. CDR3 loop: CASSYRDGEQFF. The DNA of the CDR3 is TGTGCCAGCAGTTATCGGGATGGGGAGCAGTTCTTC.

This chain uses TRBV5-1 with TRBJ2-7; 13 positions match TRBD2. This CDR3 has 18 residues. V lost 4 bases, J lost 0 bases, and 10 bases stayed unmatched. CDR1 and CDR2 from the germline V gene are SGHRS and YFSETQ. CDR3 nucleotide sequence: TGCGCCAGCAGCCCGGACGGGACTAGCGGGATAGCCTCCTACGAGCAGTACGTC. As protein: CASSPDGTSGIASYEQYV.

In its sample, this clonotype was seen a few times. The genes are TRBV27 and TRBJ1-5; no firm D call. Germline CDR1 is MNHEY and CDR2 is SMNVEV (reference sequence). CDR3 length: 14 amino acids. Trimming pared 6 bases from V and 0 bases from J, leaving 9 bases between. CDR3 DNA sequence: TGTGCCAGCAGGAGTTTGAATAGCAATCAGCCCCAGCATTTT. Protein: CASRSLNSNQPQHF.

This clonotype was seen ten or more times. V is TRBV10-3 and J is TRBJ1-5, with a weak D call TRBD1 (5 bases). The CDR3 has 13 residues. V was cut by 11 bases and J by 5 bases, with 16 bases left in between. Germline V lookup: CDR1 ENHRY, CDR2 SYGVKD. CDR3 nucleotides: TGTGCCTGTACCGACAGACCTGATCAGCCCCAGCATTTT. Translated, it gives CACTDRPDQPQHF.

This chain links TRBV12-3 or TRBV12-4 with TRBJ2-3; D uncertain. V lost 4 bases and J 2 bases, leaving 16 bases between the germline ends. CDR3 length: 16 residues. Written as DNA, the CDR3 is TGTGCCAGCAGTTATGAGGCGGCTAAATACACAGATACGCAGTATTTT. It specifies CASSYEAAKYTDTQYF.

In its sample, this clonotype was seen a few times. The CDR3 DNA sequence: TGTGCCAGCAGCTGGGCCGGGACACTCGCCGGGGAGCTGTTTTTT. As protein: CASSWAGTLAGELFF. The chain has TRBV11-2 and TRBJ2-2; D is perhaps TRBD1 (6 bases). V was cut by 4 bases and J by 6 bases, with 15 bases left in between. Looked up from germline, CDR1 is SGHAT and CDR2 is FQNNGV. The CDR3 spans 15 residues. Full variable domain (rest looked up from reference TRBV11-2 and TRBJ2-2): EAGVAQSPRYKIIEKRQSVAFWCNPISGHATLYWYQQILGQGPKLLIQFQNNGVVDDSQLPKDRFSAERLKGVDSTLKIQPAKLEDSAVYLCASSWAGTLAGELFFGEGSRLTVL.

This clonotype occurred many times. The gene calls are TRBV5-1 and TRBJ2-2, with 7 positions matching TRBD2. The length of the CDR3 is 14 residues. CDR1 and CDR2 (germline): SGHRS, YFSETQ. V gave up 6 bases and J gave up 7 bases; unmatched junction bases: 9. The CDR3 spells CASTPSSGIGELFF. CDR3 DNA sequence: TGCGCCAGCACCCCCTCCAGCGGGATCGGGGAGCTGTTTTTT.

This clonotype was counted a few times. The chain is built from TRBV10-2 and TRBJ2-7, with TRBD2 as a possible D gene (5 bases). This CDR3 spans 11 amino acids. Germline V gives CDR1 WSHSY, CDR2 SAAADI. Trimming took 8 bases from V and 6 from J, leaving 11 bases between them. CDR3 DNA sequence: TGCGCCAGCGGTGCCGGGATCGAGCAGTACTTC. As protein: CASGAGIEQYF.

There are a few counts of this clonotype. The rearrangement joins TRBV20-1 to TRBJ2-7, with D perhaps matching TRBD2 (6 bases). CDR3 length: 13 amino acids. The ends were cut back, 6 bases at V and 4 bases at J, with 16 bases in the middle. Germline CDR1 DFQATT, CDR2 SNEGSKA (reference sequence). CDR3 residues: CSAGLSGSYEQYF. The CDR3 region has the DNA TGCAGTGCGGGACTCTCGGGTTCGTACGAGCAGTACTTC.

This clonotype was counted once. This chain links TRBV7-6 with TRBJ2-1, with 11 bases identical to TRBD2. This CDR3 contains 18 residues. Germline V gene sequence: CDR1 SGHVS, CDR2 FNYEAQ. V lost 9 bases, J lost 1 base, and 14 bases stayed unmatched. CDR3 region: CASELMMTSGISYNEQFF. As DNA, the CDR3 is TGTGCCAGTGAGCTGATGATGACTAGCGGGATTTCCTACAATGAGCAGTTCTTC.

This clonotype has only a few counts. The chain has TRBV20-1 and TRBJ2-1; 7 bases agree with TRBD1. The CDR3 is 13 amino acids. After removal of 6 bases from V and 9 bases from J, the junction contained 11 bases not matched to a gene. Germline CDR1 reads DFQATT; CDR2 reads SNEGSKA (reference sequence). The CDR3 reads CSAKRQGHSEQFF. The CDR3 bases are TGCAGTGCCAAGAGACAGGGCCACAGTGAGCAGTTCTTC.

This clonotype showed up many times. V and J are TRBV20-1 and TRBJ2-3; D is perhaps TRBD2 (6 bases). This CDR3 comprises 13 residues. Trimming removed 8 bases at V and 1 base at J, with 13 bases between. Germline CDR1 DFQATT, CDR2 SNEGSKA (reference sequence). The CDR3 loop is CSSSSGGTDTQYF. CDR3 sequence (DNA): TGCAGTTCCAGCTCGGGGGGCACAGATACGCAGTATTTT.

This clonotype has only a few counts. V is TRBV3-1 and J is TRBJ1-1; D call uncertain. The CDR3 contains 14 residues. CDR1 and CDR2 (germline): LGHDT, YNNKEL (reference sequence). Trimming left V 5 bases short and J 6 bases short, with 16 bases between. CDR3 region: CASSSGARIPEAFF. DNA for the CDR3: TGTGCCAGCAGCTCCGGTGCGCGCATACCTGAAGCTTTCTTT.

In its sample, this clonotype was seen a few times. The V gene is TRBV29-1, the J gene TRBJ1-4; 9 bases agree with TRBD1. Germline CDR1 is SQVTM and CDR2 is ANQGSEA. J was trimmed by 3 bases and V by 6 bases; bases with no gene match: 2. The CDR3 extends over 13 amino acids. The CDR3 region is CSVGTGSNEKLFF. CDR3 DNA: TGCAGCGTCGGGACAGGGTCTAATGAAAAACTGTTTTTT. The complete variable domain, with remaining parts taken from reference TRBV29-1 and TRBJ1-4, reads SAVISQKPSRDICQRGTSLTIQCQVDSQVTMMFWYRQQPGQSLTLIATANQGSEATYESGFVIDKFPISRPNLTFSTLTVSNMSPEDSSIYLCSVGTGSNEKLFFGSGTQLSVL.